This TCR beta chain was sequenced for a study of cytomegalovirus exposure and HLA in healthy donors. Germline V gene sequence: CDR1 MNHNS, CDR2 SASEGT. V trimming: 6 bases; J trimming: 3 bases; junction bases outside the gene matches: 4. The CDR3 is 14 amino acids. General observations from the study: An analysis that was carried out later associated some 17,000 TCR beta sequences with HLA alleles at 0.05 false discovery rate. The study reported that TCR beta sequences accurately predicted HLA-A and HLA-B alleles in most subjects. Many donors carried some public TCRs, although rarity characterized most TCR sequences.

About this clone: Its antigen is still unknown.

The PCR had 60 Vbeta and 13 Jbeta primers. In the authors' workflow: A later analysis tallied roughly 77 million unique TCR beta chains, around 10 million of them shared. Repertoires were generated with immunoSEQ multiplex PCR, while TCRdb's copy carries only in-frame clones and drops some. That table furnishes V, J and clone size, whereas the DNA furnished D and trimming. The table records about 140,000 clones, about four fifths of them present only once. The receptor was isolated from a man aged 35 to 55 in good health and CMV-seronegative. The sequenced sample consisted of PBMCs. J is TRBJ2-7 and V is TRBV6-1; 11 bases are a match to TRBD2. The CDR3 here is CASRLAGGVYEQYF. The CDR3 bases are TGTGCCAGCAGATTAGCGGGGGGGGTCTACGAGCAGTACTTC.